This TCR beta chain was retrieved from a study of shared clonotypes between healthy human individuals. An assay was performed, and its level was deep. Bulk PBMC genomic DNA spanned ten immunoSEQ deep plates. TCRdb's copy holds only in-frame clones and misses some; the assay was immunoSEQ multiplex PCR. This sample has over 400,000 clones, with 81% found just once. CDR3 size: 14 residues. Germline V gene lookup returns CDR1 LGHNA and CDR2 YNFKEQ. Trimming cost V 4 bases and J 4 bases; bases outside gene matches: 6. The sequencing sample was made of PBMCs. This chain links TRBV4-2 with TRBJ2-7; 8 bases align to TRBD1. This sequence originates from a woman aged 35 to 49 in good health. Some clones in this sample may be carry-over from other donors' samples. The CDR3 spells CASSPDRELYEQYF. CDR3 sequence (DNA): TGTGCCAGCAGCCCGGACAGGGAACTGTACGAGCAGTACTTC.